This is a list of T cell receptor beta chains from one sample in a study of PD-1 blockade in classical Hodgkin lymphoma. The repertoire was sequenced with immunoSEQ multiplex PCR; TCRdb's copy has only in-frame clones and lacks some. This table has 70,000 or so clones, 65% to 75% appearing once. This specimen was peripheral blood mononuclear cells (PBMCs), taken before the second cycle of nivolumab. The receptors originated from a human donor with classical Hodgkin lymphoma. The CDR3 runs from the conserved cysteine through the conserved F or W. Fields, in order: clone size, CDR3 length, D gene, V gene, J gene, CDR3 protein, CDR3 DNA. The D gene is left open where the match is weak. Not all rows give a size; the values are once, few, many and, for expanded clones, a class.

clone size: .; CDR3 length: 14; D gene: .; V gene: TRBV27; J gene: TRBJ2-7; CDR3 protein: CASSPQGIPYEQYF; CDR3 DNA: TGTGCCAGCAGTCCGCAGGGGATTCCGTACGAGCAGTACTTC
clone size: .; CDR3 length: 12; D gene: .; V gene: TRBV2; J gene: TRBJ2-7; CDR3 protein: CASGWGKYEQYF; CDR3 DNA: TGTGCCAGCGGTTGGGGAAAATACGAGCAGTACTTC
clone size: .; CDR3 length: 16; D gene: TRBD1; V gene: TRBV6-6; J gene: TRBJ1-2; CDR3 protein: CASSYPQGEINYGYTF; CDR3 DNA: TGTGCCAGCAGTTACCCACAGGGGGAAATTAACTATGGCTACACCTTC
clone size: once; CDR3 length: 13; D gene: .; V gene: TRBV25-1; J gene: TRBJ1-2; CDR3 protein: CASSERGYGGYTF; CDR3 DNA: TGTGCCAGCAGTGAGAGGGGGTACGGAGGCTACACCTTC
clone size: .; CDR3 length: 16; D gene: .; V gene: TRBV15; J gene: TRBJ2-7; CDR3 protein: CATSRDPRDTSYEQYF; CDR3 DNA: TGTGCCACCAGCAGAGACCCCCGGGACACATCCTACGAGCAGTACTTC
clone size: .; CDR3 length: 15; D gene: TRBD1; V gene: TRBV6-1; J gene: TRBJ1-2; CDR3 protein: CASSDRQGASDGYTF; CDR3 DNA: TGTGCCAGCAGTGACCGACAGGGGGCTAGTGATGGCTACACCTTC
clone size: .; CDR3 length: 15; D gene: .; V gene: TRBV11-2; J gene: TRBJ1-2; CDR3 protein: CASSLGQGFRYGYTF; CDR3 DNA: TGTGCCAGCAGCTTAGGCCAGGGATTTAGGTATGGCTACACCTTC
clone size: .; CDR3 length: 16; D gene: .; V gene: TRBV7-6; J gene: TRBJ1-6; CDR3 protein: CASSLLPAGPDSPLHF; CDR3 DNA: TGTGCCAGCAGCTTACTCCCGGCAGGGCCAGATTCACCCCTCCACTTT
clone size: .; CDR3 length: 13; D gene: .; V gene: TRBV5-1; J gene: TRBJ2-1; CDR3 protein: CASSLGYTNEQFF; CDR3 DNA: TGCGCCAGCAGCTTGGGGTACACCAATGAGCAGTTCTTC
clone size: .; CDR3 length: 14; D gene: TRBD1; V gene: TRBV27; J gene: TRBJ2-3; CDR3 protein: CASSLQGARDTQYF; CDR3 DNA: TGTGCCAGCAGTTTACAGGGGGCTAGAGATACGCAGTATTTT
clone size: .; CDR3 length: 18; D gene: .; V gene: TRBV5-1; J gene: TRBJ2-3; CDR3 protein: CASSLGQDFFLSTDTQYF; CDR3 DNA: TGCGCCAGCAGCTTGGGCCAGGACTTCTTCTTGTCCACAGATACGCAGTATTTT
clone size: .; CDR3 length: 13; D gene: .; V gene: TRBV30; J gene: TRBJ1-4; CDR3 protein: CAWSVNRNEKLFF; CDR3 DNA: TGTGCCTGGAGTGTAAACAGGAATGAAAAACTGTTTTTT
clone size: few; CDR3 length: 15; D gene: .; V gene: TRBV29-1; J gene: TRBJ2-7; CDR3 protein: CSVEIWASSSYEQYF; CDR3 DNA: TGCAGCGTTGAAATCTGGGCTTCCAGCTCCTACGAGCAGTACTTC
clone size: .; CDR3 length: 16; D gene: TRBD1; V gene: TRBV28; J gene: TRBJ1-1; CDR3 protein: CASQGQGEAMNTEAFF; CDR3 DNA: TGTGCCAGCCAGGGACAGGGGGAAGCGATGAACACTGAAGCTTTCTTT
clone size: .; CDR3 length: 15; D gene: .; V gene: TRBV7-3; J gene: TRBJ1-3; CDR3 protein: CASSQGSSSGNTIYF; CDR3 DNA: TGTGCCAGCAGCCAGGGCTCCAGCTCTGGAAACACCATATATTTT
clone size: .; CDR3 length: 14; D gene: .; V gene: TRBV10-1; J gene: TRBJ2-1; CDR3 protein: CASSEGPMYNEQFF; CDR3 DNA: TGCGCCAGCAGTGAGGGGCCCATGTACAATGAGCAGTTCTTC
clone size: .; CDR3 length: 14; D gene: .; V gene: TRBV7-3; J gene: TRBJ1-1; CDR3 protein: CAGSLQGTSTEAFF; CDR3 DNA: TGTGCCGGCAGCTTACAGGGTACGAGCACTGAAGCTTTCTTT
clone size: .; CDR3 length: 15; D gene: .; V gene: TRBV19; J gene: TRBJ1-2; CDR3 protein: CASTPVGGADYGYTF; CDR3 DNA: TGTGCCAGTACGCCAGTCGGGGGCGCGGACTATGGCTACACCTTC
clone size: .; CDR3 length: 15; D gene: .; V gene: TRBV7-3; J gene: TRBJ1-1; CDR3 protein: CASSREPGPSAEAFF; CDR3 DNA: TGTGCCAGCAGCCGAGAGCCGGGCCCTTCGGCTGAAGCTTTCTTT
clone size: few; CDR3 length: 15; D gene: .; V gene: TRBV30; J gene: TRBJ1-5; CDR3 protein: CAWSTRGNSNQPQHF; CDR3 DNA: TGTGCCTGGAGTACGCGCGGGAATAGCAATCAGCCCCAGCATTTT
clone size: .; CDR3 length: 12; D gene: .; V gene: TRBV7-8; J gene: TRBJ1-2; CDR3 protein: CASSQTVYGYTF; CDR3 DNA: TGTGCCAGCAGCCAGACAGTCTATGGCTACACCTTC
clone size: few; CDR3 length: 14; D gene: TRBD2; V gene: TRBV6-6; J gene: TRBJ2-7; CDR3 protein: CASSRSGRAYEQYF; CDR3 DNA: TGTGCCAGCAGTCGTAGCGGGAGAGCCTACGAGCAGTACTTC
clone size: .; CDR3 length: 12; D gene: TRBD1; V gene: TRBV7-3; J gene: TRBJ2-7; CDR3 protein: CASSIGTGIQYF; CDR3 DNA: TGTGCCAGCAGCATAGGGACAGGGATCCAGTACTTC
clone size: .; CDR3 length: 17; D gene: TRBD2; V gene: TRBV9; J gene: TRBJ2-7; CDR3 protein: CASSVGGLAGESYEQYF; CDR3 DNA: TGTGCCAGCAGCGTAGGGGGACTAGCGGGGGAGTCCTACGAGCAGTACTTC